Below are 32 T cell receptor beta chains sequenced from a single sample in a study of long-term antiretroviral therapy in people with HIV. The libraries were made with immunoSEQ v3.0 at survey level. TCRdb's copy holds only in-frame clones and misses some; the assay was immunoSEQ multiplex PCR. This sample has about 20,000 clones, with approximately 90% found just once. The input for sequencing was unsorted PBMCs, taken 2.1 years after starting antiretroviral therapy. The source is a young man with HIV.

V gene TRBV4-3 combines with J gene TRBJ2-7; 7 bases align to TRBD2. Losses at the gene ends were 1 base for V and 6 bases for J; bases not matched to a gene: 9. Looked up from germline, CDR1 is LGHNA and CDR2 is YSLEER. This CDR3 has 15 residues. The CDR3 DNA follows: TGCGCCAGCAGCCAAGCCAGGGAGGGGCGGGTCGAGCAGTACTTC. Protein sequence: CASSQAREGRVEQYF.

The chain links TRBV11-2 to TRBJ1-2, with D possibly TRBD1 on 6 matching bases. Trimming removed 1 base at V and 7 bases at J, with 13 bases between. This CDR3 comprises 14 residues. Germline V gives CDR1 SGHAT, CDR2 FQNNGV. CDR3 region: CASSLAPGAGGYTF. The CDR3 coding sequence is TGTGCCAGCAGCTTAGCCCCAGGGGCGGGTGGCTACACCTTC.

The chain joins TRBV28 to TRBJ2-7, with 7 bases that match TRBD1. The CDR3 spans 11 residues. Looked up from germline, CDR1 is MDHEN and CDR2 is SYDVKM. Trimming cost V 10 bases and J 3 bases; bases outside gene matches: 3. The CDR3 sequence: CAIGDSYEQYF. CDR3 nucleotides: TGTGCCATCGGGGACAGCTACGAGCAGTACTTC.

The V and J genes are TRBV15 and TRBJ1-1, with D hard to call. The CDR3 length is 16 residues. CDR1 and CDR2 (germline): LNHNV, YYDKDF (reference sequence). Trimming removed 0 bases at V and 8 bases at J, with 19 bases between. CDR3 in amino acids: CATSRDLADRTIEAFF. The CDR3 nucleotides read TGTGCCACCAGCAGAGATCTGGCAGATAGAACTATAGAAGCTTTCTTT.

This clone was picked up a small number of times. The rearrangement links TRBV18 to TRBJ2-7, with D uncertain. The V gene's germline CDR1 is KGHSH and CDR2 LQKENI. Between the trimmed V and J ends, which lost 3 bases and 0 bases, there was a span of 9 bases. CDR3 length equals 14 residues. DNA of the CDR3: TGTGCCAGCTCACCTCCAGAGTACTCCTACGAGCAGTACTTC. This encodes CASSPPEYSYEQYF.

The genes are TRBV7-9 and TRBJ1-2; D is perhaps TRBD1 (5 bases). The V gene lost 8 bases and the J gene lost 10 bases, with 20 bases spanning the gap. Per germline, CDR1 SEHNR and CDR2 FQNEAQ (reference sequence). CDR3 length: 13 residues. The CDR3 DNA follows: TGTGCCAGCGGCCTAGACCAACTAGGGACCTACACCTTC. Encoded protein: CASGLDQLGTYTF.

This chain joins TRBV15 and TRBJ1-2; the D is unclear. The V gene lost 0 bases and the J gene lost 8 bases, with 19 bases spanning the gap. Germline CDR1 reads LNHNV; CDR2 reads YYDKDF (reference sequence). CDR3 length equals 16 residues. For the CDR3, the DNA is TGTGCCACCAGCAGAGATCCTACCTGGAGACCCGAAGGCTACACCTTC. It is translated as CATSRDPTWRPEGYTF.

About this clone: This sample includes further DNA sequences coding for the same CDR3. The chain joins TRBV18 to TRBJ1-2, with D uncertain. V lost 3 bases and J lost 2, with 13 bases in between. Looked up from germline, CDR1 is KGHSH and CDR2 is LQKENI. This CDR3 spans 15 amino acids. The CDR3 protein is CASSPPAGTNYGYTF. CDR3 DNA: TGTGCCAGCTCACCCCCGGCGGGTACGAACTATGGCTACACCTTC. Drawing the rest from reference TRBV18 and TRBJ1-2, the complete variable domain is NAGVMQNPRHLVRRRGQEARLRCSPMKGHSHVYWYRQLPEEGLKFMVYLQKENIIDESGMPKERFSAEFPKEGPSILRIQQVVRGDSAAYFCASSPPAGTNYGYTFGSGTRLTVV.

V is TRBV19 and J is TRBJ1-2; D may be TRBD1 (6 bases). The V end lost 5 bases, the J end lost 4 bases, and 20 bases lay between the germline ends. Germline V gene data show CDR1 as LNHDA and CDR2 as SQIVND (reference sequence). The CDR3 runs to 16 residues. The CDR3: CASSLGGQYLIYGYTF. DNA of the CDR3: TGTGCCAGTAGTTTGGGAGGACAGTACCTGATCTATGGCTACACCTTC.

In DNA form, the CDR3 reads TGTGCCAGTAGTATAGATCGAAGGGACTCCTACGAGCAGTACTTC. It codes for CASSIDRRDSYEQYF. V usage is TRBV19 and J usage is TRBJ2-7; D not certain. Trimming pared 0 bases from V and 0 bases from J, leaving 9 bases between. In germline, CDR1 is LNHDA, CDR2 SQIVND (reference sequence). The CDR3 loop spans 15 amino acids.

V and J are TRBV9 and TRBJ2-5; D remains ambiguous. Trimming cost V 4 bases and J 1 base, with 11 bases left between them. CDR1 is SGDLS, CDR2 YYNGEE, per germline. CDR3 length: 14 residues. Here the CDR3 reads CASSPRPGQETQYF. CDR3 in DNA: TGTGCCAGCAGCCCCCGACCGGGCCAAGAGACCCAGTACTTC.

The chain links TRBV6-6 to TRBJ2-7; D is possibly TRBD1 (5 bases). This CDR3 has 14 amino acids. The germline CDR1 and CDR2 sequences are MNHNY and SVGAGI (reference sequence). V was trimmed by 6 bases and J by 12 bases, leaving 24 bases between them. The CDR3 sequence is CASSALRTRASRYF. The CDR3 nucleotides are TGTGCCAGCAGCGCGCTCCGGACCAGGGCCTCGCGGTACTTC.

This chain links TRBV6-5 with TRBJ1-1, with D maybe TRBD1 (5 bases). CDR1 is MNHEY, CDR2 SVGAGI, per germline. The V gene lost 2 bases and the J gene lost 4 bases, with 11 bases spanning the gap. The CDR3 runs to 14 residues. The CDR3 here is CASSYGRGFTEAFF. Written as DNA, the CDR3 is TGTGCCAGCAGTTACGGAAGGGGCTTCACTGAAGCTTTCTTT.

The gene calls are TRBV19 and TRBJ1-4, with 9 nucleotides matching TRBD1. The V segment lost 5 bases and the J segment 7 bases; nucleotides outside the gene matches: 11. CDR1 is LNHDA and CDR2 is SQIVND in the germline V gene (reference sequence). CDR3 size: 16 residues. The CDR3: CASSATGQGSGEKLFF. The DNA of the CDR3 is TGTGCCAGTAGTGCAACGGGACAGGGATCGGGTGAAAAACTGTTTTTT.

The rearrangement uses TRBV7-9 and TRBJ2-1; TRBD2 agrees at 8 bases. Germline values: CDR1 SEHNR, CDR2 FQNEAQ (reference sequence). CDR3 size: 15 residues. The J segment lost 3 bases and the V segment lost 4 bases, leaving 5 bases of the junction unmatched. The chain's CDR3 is CASSSPRGGYNEQFF. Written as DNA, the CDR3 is TGTGCCAGCAGCTCACCACGGGGGGGCTACAATGAGCAGTTCTTC.

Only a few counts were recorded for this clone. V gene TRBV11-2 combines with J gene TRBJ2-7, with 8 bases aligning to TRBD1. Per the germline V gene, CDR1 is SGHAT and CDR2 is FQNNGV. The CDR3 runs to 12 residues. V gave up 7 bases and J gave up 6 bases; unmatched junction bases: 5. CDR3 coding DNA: TGTGCCAGCAACAGACAGGGGTTCGAGCAGTACTTC. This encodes CASNRQGFEQYF.

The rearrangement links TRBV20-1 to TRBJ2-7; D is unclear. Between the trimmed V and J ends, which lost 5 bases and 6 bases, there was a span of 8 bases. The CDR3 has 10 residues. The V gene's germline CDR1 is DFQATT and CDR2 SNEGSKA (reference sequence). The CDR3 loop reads CSALGSEQYF. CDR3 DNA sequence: TGCAGTGCTCTCGGTTCCGAGCAGTACTTC.

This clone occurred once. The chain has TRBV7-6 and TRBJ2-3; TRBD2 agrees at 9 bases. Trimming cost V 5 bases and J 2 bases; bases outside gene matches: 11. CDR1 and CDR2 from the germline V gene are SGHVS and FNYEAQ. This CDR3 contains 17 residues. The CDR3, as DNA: TGTGCCAGCAGCCTTTTAGCGGGAGAGGCCTACACAGATACGCAGTATTTT. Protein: CASSLLAGEAYTDTQYF.

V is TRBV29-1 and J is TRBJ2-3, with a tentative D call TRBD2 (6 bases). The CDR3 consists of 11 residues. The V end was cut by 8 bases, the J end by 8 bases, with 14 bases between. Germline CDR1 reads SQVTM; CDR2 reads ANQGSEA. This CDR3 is CSRRDGGTQYF. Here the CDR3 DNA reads TGCAGCCGCCGGGACGGGGGTACGCAGTATTTT.

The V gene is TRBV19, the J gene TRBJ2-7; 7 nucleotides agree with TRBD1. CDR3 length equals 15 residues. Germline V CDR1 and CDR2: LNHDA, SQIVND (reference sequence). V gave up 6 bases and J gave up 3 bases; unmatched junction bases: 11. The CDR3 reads CASSVTGRNHYEQYF. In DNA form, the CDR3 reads TGTGCCAGTAGCGTGACAGGGCGGAACCACTACGAGCAGTACTTC.

CDR3 in DNA: TGTGCCAGCAGCTCAGACAGGGGGGATGAAGCTTTCTTT. It codes for CASSSDRGDEAFF. This chain connects TRBV7-6 to TRBJ1-1, with 9 bases matching TRBD1. Unmatched junction bases numbered 4, after V lost 4 bases and J lost 7 bases. Looked up from germline, CDR1 is SGHVS and CDR2 is FNYEAQ. The CDR3 length is 13 residues.

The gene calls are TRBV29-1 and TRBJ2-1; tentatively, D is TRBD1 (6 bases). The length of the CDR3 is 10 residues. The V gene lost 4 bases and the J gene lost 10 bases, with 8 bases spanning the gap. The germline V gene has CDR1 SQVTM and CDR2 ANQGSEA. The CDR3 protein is CSVVQGEQFF. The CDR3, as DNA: TGCAGCGTTGTCCAGGGGGAGCAGTTCTTC.

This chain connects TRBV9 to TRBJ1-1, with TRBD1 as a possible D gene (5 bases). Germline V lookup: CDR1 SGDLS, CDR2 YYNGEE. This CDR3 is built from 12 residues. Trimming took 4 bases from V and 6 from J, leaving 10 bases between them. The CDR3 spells CASSLTGAEAFF. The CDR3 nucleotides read TGTGCCAGCAGCCTCACGGGGGCTGAAGCTTTCTTT.

The chain's CDR3 is CAWARLADTQYF. The CDR3 DNA follows: TGTGCCTGGGCTAGACTAGCTGATACGCAGTATTTT. V gene TRBV30 combines with J gene TRBJ2-3; 7 bases match TRBD2. There are 12 residues in the CDR3. The V gene end was trimmed by 5 bases and the J gene end by 6 bases; junction bases not matched to a gene: 5. Per the germline V gene, CDR1 is GTSNPN and CDR2 is SVGIG (reference sequence).

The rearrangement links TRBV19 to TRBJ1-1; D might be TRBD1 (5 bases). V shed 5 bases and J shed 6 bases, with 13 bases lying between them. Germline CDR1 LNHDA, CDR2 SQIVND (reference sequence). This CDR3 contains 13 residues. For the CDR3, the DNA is TGTGCCAGTAGTGGCGTCTTAGGGGCTGAAGCTTTCTTT. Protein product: CASSGVLGAEAFF.

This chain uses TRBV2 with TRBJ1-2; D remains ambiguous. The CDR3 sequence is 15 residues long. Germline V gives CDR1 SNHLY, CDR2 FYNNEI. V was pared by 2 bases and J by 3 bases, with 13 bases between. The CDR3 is CASSELTGSDYGYTF. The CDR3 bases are TGTGCCAGCAGTGAACTGACGGGGTCGGACTATGGCTACACCTTC.

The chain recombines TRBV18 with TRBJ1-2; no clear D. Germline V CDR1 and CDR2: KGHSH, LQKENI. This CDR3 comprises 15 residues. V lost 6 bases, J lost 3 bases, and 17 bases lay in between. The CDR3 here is CASSLGQEEDYGYTF. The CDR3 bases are TGTGCCAGCTCCCTCGGGCAGGAAGAGGACTATGGCTACACCTTC.

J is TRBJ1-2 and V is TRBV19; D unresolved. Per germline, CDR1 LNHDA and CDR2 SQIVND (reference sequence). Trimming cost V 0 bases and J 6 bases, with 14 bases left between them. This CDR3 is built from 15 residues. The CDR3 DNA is TGTGCCAGTAGTATAGATCCCCGGAGAGATAATGGCTACACCTTC. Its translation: CASSIDPRRDNGYTF.

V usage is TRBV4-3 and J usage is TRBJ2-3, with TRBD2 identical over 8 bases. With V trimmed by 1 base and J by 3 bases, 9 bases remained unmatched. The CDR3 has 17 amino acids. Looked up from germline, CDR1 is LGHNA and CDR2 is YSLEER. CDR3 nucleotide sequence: TGCGCCAGCAGCCAAGCCCATTCGGGGGGGCCTACAGATACGCAGTATTTT. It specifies CASSQAHSGGPTDTQYF.

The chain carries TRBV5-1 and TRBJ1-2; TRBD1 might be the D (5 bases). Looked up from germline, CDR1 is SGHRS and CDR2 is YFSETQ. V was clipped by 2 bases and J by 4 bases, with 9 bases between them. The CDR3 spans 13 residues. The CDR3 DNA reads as TGCGCCAGCAGCTTTGGGGGTACCTATGGCTACACCTTC. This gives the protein CASSFGGTYGYTF.

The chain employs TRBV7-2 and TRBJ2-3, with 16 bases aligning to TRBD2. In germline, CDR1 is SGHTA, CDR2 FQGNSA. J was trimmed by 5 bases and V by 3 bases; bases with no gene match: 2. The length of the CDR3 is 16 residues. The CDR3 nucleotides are TGTGCCAGCAGCTTGGGACTAGCGGGGGGGATAGATACGCAGTATTTT. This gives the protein CASSLGLAGGIDTQYF.

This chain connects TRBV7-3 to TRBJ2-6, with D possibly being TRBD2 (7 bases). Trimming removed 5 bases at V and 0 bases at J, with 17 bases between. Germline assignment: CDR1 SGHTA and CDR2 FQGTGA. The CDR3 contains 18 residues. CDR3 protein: CASSPLGGALSGANVLTF. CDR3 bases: TGTGCCAGCAGCCCCTTAGGGGGGGCGCTCTCTGGGGCCAACGTCCTGACTTTC.